This passage covers 26 T cell receptor beta chains from one sample sequenced in a study of cytomegalovirus exposure and HLA in healthy donors. This PCR relied on a set of 60 Vbeta primers and 13 Jbeta primers. Sequencing was performed with immunoSEQ multiplex PCR; in TCRdb, only in-frame clones are kept and a portion is missing. The sample lists more than 110,000 clones, about 82% occurring once. The sample taken for sequencing was PBMCs. The receptors were sampled from a man in his thirties or forties in good health and CMV-seronegative.

The chain uses TRBV5-1 and TRBJ2-3; TRBD1 is a possible D gene (5 bases). Per the germline V gene, CDR1 is SGHRS and CDR2 is YFSETQ. V shed 5 bases and J shed 2 bases, with 15 bases lying between them. This CDR3 region has 15 residues. CDR3 residues: CASSSNQGFTDTQYF. CDR3 bases: TGCGCCAGCAGTTCGAATCAGGGCTTCACAGATACGCAGTATTTT.

This CDR3 reads CATLQGPGQGYKSTEAFF. CDR3 DNA sequence: TGTGCCACCCTTCAAGGTCCGGGACAGGGTTATAAGAGCACTGAAGCTTTCTTT. The gene calls are TRBV28 and TRBJ1-1, with TRBD1 identical over 9 bases. After removal of 10 bases from V and 4 bases from J, the junction contained 22 bases not matched to a gene. This CDR3 has 18 residues. Germline V gene data show CDR1 as MDHEN and CDR2 as SYDVKM.

The rearrangement uses TRBV2 and TRBJ2-7; 11 nucleotides align to TRBD2. The germline V gene has CDR1 SNHLY and CDR2 FYNNEI. With V trimmed by 2 bases and J by 3 bases, 6 bases remained unmatched. This CDR3 has 16 residues. CDR3 nucleotides: TGTGCCAGCAGTGAATTTGTCGGGACTAGCGGCTACGAGCAGTACTTC. Translating gives CASSEFVGTSGYEQYF.

This clone has more than one count but fewer than ten. This chain uses TRBV7-3 with TRBJ2-7; unclear D gene. Trimming removed 1 base at V and 5 bases at J, with 9 bases between. This CDR3 comprises 13 residues. Per the germline V gene, CDR1 is SGHTA and CDR2 is FQGTGA. This CDR3 is CASSLIAENEQYF. CDR3 in DNA: TGTGCCAGCAGCTTAATTGCTGAGAACGAGCAGTACTTC.

The CDR3 loop reads CASSYGGQYNEQFF. CDR3 DNA sequence: TGTGCCAGCAGTTACGGGGGACAGTACAATGAGCAGTTCTTC. This chain links TRBV6-5 with TRBJ2-1; TRBD1 agrees at 7 bases. The V gene's germline CDR1 is MNHEY and CDR2 SVGAGI. The CDR3 runs to 14 residues. J gave up 4 bases and V 2 bases, and 2 bases lay outside the gene matches.

The chain uses TRBV7-8 and TRBJ1-3; D gene ambiguous. Trimming left V 1 base short and J 4 bases short, with 11 bases between. Germline CDR1 SGHVS, CDR2 FQNEAQ. The CDR3 covers 15 residues. The CDR3 loop reads CASSLGRALGNTIYF. CDR3 in DNA: TGTGCCAGCAGCTTAGGTCGCGCTTTGGGAAACACCATATATTTT.

The chain uses TRBV27 and TRBJ2-7, with 10 bases fitting TRBD2. The CDR3 totals 14 residues. CDR1 and CDR2 from the germline V gene are MNHEY and SMNVEV (reference sequence). V dropped 6 bases and J dropped 2; count of bases not matched to a gene: 4. CDR3 in DNA: TGTGCCAGCAGCGGGACTAGCGACGCCTACGAGCAGTACTTC. This translates into CASSGTSDAYEQYF.

V usage is TRBV6-1 and J usage is TRBJ2-7; possibly TRBD2 for D (7 bases). The CDR3 consists of 15 residues. Between the trimmed V and J ends, which lost 1 base and 6 bases, there was a span of 16 bases. The germline CDR1 and CDR2 sequences are MNHNS and SASEGT. Here the CDR3 reads CASSEDLGGGREQYF. The CDR3 DNA reads TGTGCCAGCAGTGAAGACCTGGGGGGGGGCCGCGAGCAGTACTTC.

V and J are TRBV6-1 and TRBJ2-7; 7 nucleotides agree with TRBD1. The CDR3 covers 15 residues. CDR1 and CDR2 from the germline V gene are MNHNS and SASEGT. V shed 1 base and J 7 bases; nucleotides not matched to a gene: 10. CDR3 sequence: CASSEGAGTVYEQYF. CDR3 nucleotide sequence: TGTGCCAGCAGTGAAGGGGCCGGGACAGTTTATGAGCAGTACTTC.

The chain carries TRBV5-4 and TRBJ2-7; weak D call: TRBD1 (6 bases). The germline gives CDR1 SGHNT, CDR2 YYREEE (reference sequence). The CDR3 loop spans 13 amino acids. Between the trimmed V and J ends, which lost 1 base and 2 bases, there was a span of 7 bases. CDR3 DNA sequence: TGTGCCAGCAGCTTGACAGGGACCTACGAGCAGTACTTC. Residues: CASSLTGTYEQYF. Looking up the rest from reference TRBV5-4 and TRBJ2-7 gives the full variable domain: ETGVTQSPTHLIKTRGQQVTLRCSSQSGHNTVSWYQQALGQGPQFIFQYYREEENGRGNFPPRFSGLQFPNYSSELNVNALELDDSALYLCASSLTGTYEQYFGPGTRLTVT.

This clone was seen a handful of times. The V and J genes are TRBV2 and TRBJ2-4, with 8 bases aligning to TRBD1. CDR3 length: 16 residues. Losses at the gene ends were 4 bases for V and 2 bases for J; bases not matched to a gene: 7. Per the germline V gene, CDR1 is SNHLY and CDR2 is FYNNEI. The CDR3, as DNA: TGTGCCAGCAGTGTATTGACAGGGGCTTCCAAAAACATTCAGTACTTC. Its translation: CASSVLTGASKNIQYF.

This clone has a handful of counts. The J gene is TRBJ1-4, the V gene TRBV5-5, with D perhaps TRBD1 (6 bases). Trimming shortened V by 0 bases and J by 7 bases, and 13 bases separated the two germline ends. CDR1 is SGHKS and CDR2 is YYEKEE in the germline V gene (reference sequence). The CDR3 covers 15 residues. For the CDR3, the DNA is TGTGCCAGCAGCTTGGGTAGGACAGTGGGTGAAAAACTGTTTTTT. Translation: CASSLGRTVGEKLFF.

This chain links TRBV5-8 with TRBJ2-2, with D uncertain. This CDR3 region has 14 residues. Germline CDR1 is SGHTS and CDR2 is YDEGEE. The V end lost 1 base, the J end lost 1 base, and 5 bases lay between the germline ends. Here the CDR3 reads CASSLTQNTGELFF. The CDR3 region has the DNA TGTGCCAGCAGCTTGACACAGAACACCGGGGAGCTGTTTTTT.

This clone was found a few times. The chain recombines TRBV6-1 with TRBJ1-5; 8 bases are shared with TRBD1. CDR3 length: 14 residues. Germline V gene sequence: CDR1 MNHNS, CDR2 SASEGT. V lost 6 bases, J lost 15 bases, and 16 bases stayed unmatched. The CDR3 bases are TGTGCCAGCAGACAATCCCCGGAGACAGGGGAAGGGCATTTT. This gives the protein CASRQSPETGEGHF.

The sample holds a few counts of this clone. The genes are TRBV6-5 and TRBJ1-3; a weak D match, TRBD1 (6 bases). Trimming stripped 0 bases from V and 7 bases from J, with 13 bases between. This CDR3 spans 15 amino acids. Germline loops: CDR1 MNHEY, CDR2 SVGAGI. Here the CDR3 reads CASSYSGQIANTIYF. In DNA, the CDR3 is TGTGCCAGCAGTTACTCGGGACAAATCGCGAACACCATATATTTT.

This sequence joins TRBV7-9 and TRBJ1-1; the D gene is possibly TRBD1 (5 bases). V was pared by 0 bases and J by 5 bases, with 10 bases between. This CDR3 is 14 amino acids long. Germline V gene lookup returns CDR1 SEHNR and CDR2 FQNEAQ (reference sequence). As DNA, the CDR3 is TGTGCCAGCAGCTTAGCATCGGGGGGTACTGAAGCTTTCTTT. Translation: CASSLASGGTEAFF.

The chain links TRBV10-2 to TRBJ2-7, with D perhaps TRBD2 (6 bases). The CDR3 extends over 13 amino acids. Trimming left V 4 bases short and J 4 bases short, with 11 bases between. Looked up from germline, CDR1 is WSHSY and CDR2 is SAAADI. The CDR3 region is CASSAGTQYEQYF. The CDR3 DNA follows: TGCGCCAGCAGTGCTGGGACTCAGTACGAGCAGTACTTC.

This chain links TRBV5-1 with TRBJ1-2, with 8 bases identical to TRBD1. This CDR3 region has 15 residues. Germline values: CDR1 SGHRS, CDR2 YFSETQ. J was trimmed by 4 bases and V by 5 bases; bases with no gene match: 10. The CDR3 nucleotides are TGCGCCAGCAGGACAGGGGATTTTACCACCTATGGCTACACCTTC. This codes for CASRTGDFTTYGYTF.

This clone was observed a few times. The J gene is TRBJ1-1, the V gene TRBV6-6; the D is unclear. Germline V gene sequence: CDR1 MNHNY, CDR2 SVGAGI (reference sequence). The V and J ends lost 7 bases and 1 base respectively, with 16 bases between them. The CDR3 runs 15 residues. The CDR3 sequence is CASTALGMKNTEAFF. In nucleotides, the CDR3 is TGTGCCAGCACCGCCCTGGGCATGAAGAACACTGAAGCTTTCTTT.

The chain couples TRBV5-4 to TRBJ2-7; 9 bases are shared with TRBD1. The J segment lost 7 bases and the V segment lost 4 bases, leaving 9 bases of the junction unmatched. The germline CDR1 and CDR2 sequences are SGHNT and YYREEE (reference sequence). This CDR3 contains 14 residues. Here the CDR3 reads CASSPGQGGREQYF. The DNA of the CDR3 is TGTGCCAGCAGCCCGGGACAGGGCGGGAGAGAGCAGTACTTC.

This clone has only one observation. The chain carries TRBV2 and TRBJ1-2; no reliable D call. The CDR3 has 13 amino acids. The V gene's germline CDR1 is SNHLY and CDR2 FYNNEI. V was cut by 4 bases and J by 7 bases, with 13 bases left in between. CDR3 residues: CASSARPGIGYTF. CDR3 nucleotide sequence: TGTGCCAGCAGTGCCCGTCCAGGAATTGGCTACACCTTC.

The rearrangement joins TRBV7-7 to TRBJ2-3; 7 positions agree with TRBD1. The CDR3 runs to 14 residues. Germline CDR1 reads SSHAT; CDR2 reads FNYEAQ (reference sequence). Losses at the gene ends were 1 base for V and 4 bases for J; bases not matched to a gene: 2. In DNA form, the CDR3 reads TGTGCCAGCAGCTTAGGACAGGGTTCAGATACGCAGTATTTT. Translation gives CASSLGQGSDTQYF.

The CDR3 region is CAWLPSGFGTSGTYEQYF. In DNA, the CDR3 is TGTGCCTGGCTGCCTTCGGGGTTCGGGACTAGCGGGACCTACGAGCAGTACTTC. The rearrangement joins TRBV30 to TRBJ2-5; 13 bases match TRBD2. Gene TRBJ2-7 matches the end of the DNA better, so the J call may be wrong. The CDR3 loop spans 18 amino acids. The germline gives CDR1 GTSNPN, CDR2 SVGIG (reference sequence).

The chain is built from TRBV28 and TRBJ1-5; TRBD1 aligns across 7 bases. The CDR3 sequence is 13 residues long. V shed 9 bases and J 3 bases; nucleotides not matched to a gene: 5. The V gene's germline CDR1 is MDHEN and CDR2 SYDVKM. CDR3 sequence reads: CASGDSVNQPQHF. CDR3 sequence (DNA): TGTGCCAGTGGGGACAGTGTCAATCAGCCCCAGCATTTT.

This clone was observed a single time. CDR3 protein: CASSLRRTTNEKLFF. CDR3 nucleotide sequence: TGTGCCAGCAGTTTGAGGCGAACGACGAATGAAAAACTGTTTTTT. V gene TRBV27 combines with J gene TRBJ1-4; no clear D gene. Germline loops: CDR1 MNHEY, CDR2 SMNVEV (reference sequence). V was trimmed by 3 bases and J by 5 bases, leaving 13 bases between them. This CDR3 spans 15 amino acids.

The chain is built from TRBV9 and TRBJ2-3; 8 bases align to TRBD2. Germline CDR1 and CDR2: SGDLS and YYNGEE. The CDR3 totals 15 residues. With 0 bases clipped from V and 3 bases from J, the junction kept 3 bases outside the gene matches. CDR3 in amino acids: CASSVGSGRTDTQYF. The DNA for the CDR3 is TGTGCCAGCAGCGTAGGGAGCGGGAGAACAGATACGCAGTATTTT.